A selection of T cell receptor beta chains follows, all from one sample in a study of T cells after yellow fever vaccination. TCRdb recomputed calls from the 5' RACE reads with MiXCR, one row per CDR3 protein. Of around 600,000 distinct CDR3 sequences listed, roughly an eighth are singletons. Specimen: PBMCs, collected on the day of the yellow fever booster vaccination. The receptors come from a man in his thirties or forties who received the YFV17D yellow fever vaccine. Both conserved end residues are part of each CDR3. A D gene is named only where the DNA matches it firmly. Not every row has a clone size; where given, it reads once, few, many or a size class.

TGCAGTGCTAGCCTAACAGGGGTGCGAGCTTTCTTT CSASLTGVRAFF TRBD1 12 TRBV20-1 . TRBJ1-1
TGTGCCAGCAGCCAATCCACTAGCGGGAGGGAGACCCAGTACTTC CASSQSTSGRETQYF TRBD2 15 TRBV3-1 few TRBJ2-5
TGTGCCAGCAGTTTCCGGGCAGCAGGGACCGGGGAGCTGTTTTTT CASSFRAAGTGELFF . 15 TRBV12-3/TRBV12-4 many TRBJ2-2
TGCAGTGCTACAAGACCCGGGACTAGCGGGTACGAGCAGTACTTC CSATRPGTSGYEQYF TRBD2 15 TRBV20-1 few TRBJ2-7
TGCGCCAGCAGCCCGGGACCGAACACCGGGGAGCTGTTTTTT CASSPGPNTGELFF . 14 TRBV5-1 many TRBJ2-2
TGCGCCAGCGGACAGGGGGCTTCGGGAGGCTACACCTTC CASGQGASGGYTF TRBD1 13 TRBV5-1 few TRBJ1-2
TGCGCCAGCAGCATCCTCCGAGGGGTAGGAGAGACCCAGTACTTC CASSILRGVGETQYF . 15 TRBV5-1 . TRBJ2-5
TGTGCCTGGAGTGTAGGTTGGACAGGCCTGGAAGCTTTCTTT CAWSVGWTGLEAFF TRBD1 14 TRBV30 . TRBJ1-1
TGTGCCACCGCGGAGGGGCTGAACACTGAAGCTTTCTTT CATAEGLNTEAFF . 13 TRBV24-1 . TRBJ1-1
TGTGCCAGCAGCTGGGGGACTAGCGGGAGGGGGAATGAGCAGTTCTTC CASSWGTSGRGNEQFF TRBD2 16 TRBV7-2 . TRBJ2-1
TGTGCCAGCAGAAAGGGAATCGTGAGCTACACCTTC CASRKGIVSYTF . 12 TRBV12-3/TRBV12-4 . TRBJ1-2
TGTGCCAGCACCGCCTTTGGCGAGCAGTACTTC CASTAFGEQYF . 11 TRBV27 . TRBJ2-7
TGTGCCAGCAGCTTGTTGGGGAGCTCCACCGGGGAGCTGTTTTTT CASSLLGSSTGELFF . 15 TRBV5-6 few TRBJ2-2
TGTGCTAGTGGTTTTCGGGGGGCGGCTTTCTTT CASGFRGAAFF . 11 TRBV12-5 once TRBJ1-1
TGCGCCAGCAGCCAAGATAGTAGCACAGATACGCAGTATTTT CASSQDSSTDTQYF . 14 TRBV4-3 many TRBJ2-3
TGCGCCAGCAGCCCAGCCGGGGGCCAAGAGACCCAGTACTTC CASSPAGGQETQYF . 14 TRBV5-1 few TRBJ2-5
TGTGCCAGCAGCTTAGGAGAGGACTGGTTCTTC CASSLGEDWFF . 11 TRBV11-2 . TRBJ2-1
TGTGCCAGCAGTTCTAGCGGGCCCGTCATGGCCCAGTACTTC CASSSSGPVMAQYF TRBD2 14 TRBV27 . TRBJ2-5
TGTGCCAGCAGAAAGACAGGGGTCGAGACCCAGTACTTC CASRKTGVETQYF TRBD1 13 TRBV28 . TRBJ2-5
TGTGCCATCAGTGTGACTACGGAGACCCAGTACTTC CAISVTTETQYF . 12 TRBV10-3 few TRBJ2-5
TGTGCCAGCTCACTTATAGCGGGAGCGGTCTCCTACAATGAGCAGTTCTTC CASSLIAGAVSYNEQFF TRBD2 17 TRBV18 . TRBJ2-1
TGTGCCAGCAGCCCTAACAGGGACCGGGGCTCTGGGGCCAACGTCCTGACTTTC CASSPNRDRGSGANVLTF . 18 TRBV11-2 few TRBJ2-6
TGTGCCAGCAGCCGACTACTAGTATGGTCCTACAATGAGCAGTTCTTC CASSRLLVWSYNEQFF . 16 TRBV6-2/TRBV6-3 few TRBJ2-1
TGTGCCAGCTCAATCCAGCGCGGTGGCTACACCTTC CASSIQRGGYTF . 12 TRBV2 few TRBJ1-2
TGTGCCACCAGCAGAGATTCTCACGGGACCTCTTTTCCGAATGAGCAGTTCTTC CATSRDSHGTSFPNEQFF . 18 TRBV15 . TRBJ2-1
TGTGCCAGCAGCCAAGATGGATTAGCCAAAAACATTCAGTACTTC CASSQDGLAKNIQYF . 15 TRBV3-1 few TRBJ2-4
TGTGCCAGCAGCAAATACGAGGAGGCGAATCAGCCCCAGCATTTT CASSKYEEANQPQHF . 15 TRBV21-1 few TRBJ1-5
TGTGCCAGCAGCTCCCGTGCGGACCATACCTACGAGCAGTACTTC CASSSRADHTYEQYF . 15 TRBV7-9 . TRBJ2-7
TGCAGTGCTAGAATCCCTCTTAGCGATTTGGAGCAGTTCTTC CSARIPLSDLEQFF . 14 TRBV20-1 few TRBJ2-1
TGTGCCAGCAGCGCCCGGGGCGGAAACAATGAGCAGTTCTTC CASSARGGNNEQFF . 14 TRBV9 . TRBJ2-1
TGTGCCAGCAGCTTGGAGGGCGTGTCAACCCTAGCCAAAAACATTCAGTACTTC CASSLEGVSTLAKNIQYF . 18 TRBV5-5 many TRBJ2-4
TGTGCCAGCAGCGGACAGGGTATCTACGAGCAGTACTTC CASSGQGIYEQYF TRBD1 13 TRBV14 few TRBJ2-7
TGTGCCAGCAATTTGGGCAGGGGGGAAGAGACCCAGTACTTC CASNLGRGEETQYF . 14 TRBV6-5 . TRBJ2-5
TGCGCCAGCAGCCCAGGGACTAGTTTCTCCTACAATGAGCAGTTCTTC CASSPGTSFSYNEQFF TRBD2 16 TRBV5-1 few TRBJ2-1
TGTGCCAGCAGCCATCAACTAGCGACCGGTCAAGAGACCCAGTACTTC CASSHQLATGQETQYF TRBD2 16 TRBV7-2 few TRBJ2-5
TGTGCCAGCTCACTTTCCGGGACAGGGGATAACGGCGGGGAGCTGTTTTTT CASSLSGTGDNGGELFF TRBD1 17 TRBV18 . TRBJ2-2
TGCAGTGCCACAAGACAGTCCCACACTGAAGCTTTCTTT CSATRQSHTEAFF . 13 TRBV20-1 few TRBJ1-1
TGCGCCAGCAGCTTGTCCGGATCCCATAGCAATCAGCCCCAGCATTTT CASSLSGSHSNQPQHF . 16 TRBV5-1 . TRBJ1-5
TGTGCCAGCAGCTGGGACAGGGGGCGAGAGACCCAGTACTTC CASSWDRGRETQYF TRBD1 14 TRBV5-5 . TRBJ2-5
TGTGCCAGCAGCGACGCCGGGACAGCGAACACTGAAGCTTTCTTT CASSDAGTANTEAFF TRBD1 15 TRBV5-6 few TRBJ1-1
TGCAGCGTTGAAAGGAAGGGATTATTAGAGACCCAGTACTTC CSVERKGLLETQYF . 14 TRBV29-1 few TRBJ2-5
TGTGCCAGCAGCCAAGTGGGGCAAGAGACCCAGTACTTC CASSQVGQETQYF . 13 TRBV14 many TRBJ2-5
TGTGCCAGCGTGCCGGGGGGCAGGAACTATGGCTACACCTTC CASVPGGRNYGYTF . 14 TRBV6-1 few TRBJ1-2